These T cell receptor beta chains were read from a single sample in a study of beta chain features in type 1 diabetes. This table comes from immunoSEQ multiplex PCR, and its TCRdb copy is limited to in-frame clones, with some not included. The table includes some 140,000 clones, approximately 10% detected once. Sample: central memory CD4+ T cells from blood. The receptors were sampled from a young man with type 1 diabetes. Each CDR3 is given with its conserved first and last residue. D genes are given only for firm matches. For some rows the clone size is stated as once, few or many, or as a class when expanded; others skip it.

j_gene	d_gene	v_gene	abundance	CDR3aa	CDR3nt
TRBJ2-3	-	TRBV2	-	CASSRRAPRDGTDTQYF	TGTGCCAGCAGTAGGAGGGCGCCACGGGATGGCACAGATACGCAGTATTTT
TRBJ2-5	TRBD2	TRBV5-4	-	CASSLDQRGGLETQYF	TGTGCCAGCAGCTTGGATCAGCGGGGGGGTTTGGAGACCCAGTACTTC
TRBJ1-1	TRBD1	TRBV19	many	CASSVRTGGRTEAFF	TGTGCCAGTAGTGTGCGGACAGGGGGCCGGACTGAAGCTTTCTTT
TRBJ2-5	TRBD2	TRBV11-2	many	CASSGLAGLETQYF	TGTGCCAGCAGCGGACTAGCGGGACTAGAGACCCAGTACTTC
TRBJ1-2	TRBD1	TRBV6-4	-	CASRRGDREPLAPYGYTF	TGTGCCAGCAGGAGAGGGGACAGGGAACCCTTGGCCCCCTATGGCTACACCTTC
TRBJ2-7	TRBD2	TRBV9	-	CASSVDQRGIYEQYF	TGTGCCAGCAGCGTAGATCAGCGGGGGATTTACGAGCAGTACTTC
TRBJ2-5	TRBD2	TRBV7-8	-	CASSRLAAPEGTQYF	TGTGCCAGCAGCCGACTAGCGGCCCCAGAGGGGACCCAGTACTTC
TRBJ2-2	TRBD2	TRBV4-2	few	CASSPRGGAMGGELFF	TGTGCCAGCAGCCCCCGGGGGGGGGCCATGGGCGGGGAGCTGTTTTTT
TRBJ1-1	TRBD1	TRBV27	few	CASKPARTGTMNTEAFF	TGTGCCAGCAAACCAGCAAGGACAGGGACGATGAACACTGAAGCTTTCTTT
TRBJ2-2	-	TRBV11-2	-	CASTQTGWAGELFF	TGTGCCAGCACACAAACAGGTTGGGCGGGGGAGCTGTTTTTT
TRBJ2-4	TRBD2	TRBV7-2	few	CASSTGTSGQNIQYF	TGTGCCAGCAGCACCGGGACTAGCGGGCAAAACATTCAGTACTTC
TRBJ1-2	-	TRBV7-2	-	CASSFPDPRRGYTF	TGTGCCAGCAGCTTCCCCGACCCCCGGCGGGGCTACACCTTC
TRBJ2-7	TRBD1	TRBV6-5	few	CASSSSPDRVGEQYF	TGTGCCAGCAGTTCCAGTCCAGACAGGGTGGGTGAGCAGTACTTC
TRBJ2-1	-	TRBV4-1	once	CASSQDSGSRNEQFF	TGCGCCAGCAGCCAAGATTCAGGGTCAAGAAATGAGCAGTTCTTC
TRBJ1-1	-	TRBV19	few	CASSIDLGGRTEAFF	TGTGCCAGTAGTATAGATCTCGGGGGAAGAACTGAAGCTTTCTTT
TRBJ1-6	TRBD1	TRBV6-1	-	CASSEARTGGPLHF	TGTGCCAGCAGTGAAGCAAGGACAGGGGGCCCCCTCCACTTT
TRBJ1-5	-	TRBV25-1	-	CASSDQGNQPQHF	TGTGCCAGCAGTGATCAGGGAAATCAGCCCCAGCATTTT
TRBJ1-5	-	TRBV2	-	CASSAGTSHQPQHF	TGTGCCAGCAGTGCGGGGACTAGCCATCAGCCCCAGCATTTT
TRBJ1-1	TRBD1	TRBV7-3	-	CASSEDRGHEAFF	TGTGCCAGCAGCGAAGACAGGGGGCATGAAGCTTTCTTT
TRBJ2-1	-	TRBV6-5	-	CATRSGEIREQFF	TGTGCCACTAGAAGCGGAGAAATCCGTGAGCAGTTCTTC
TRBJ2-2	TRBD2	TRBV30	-	CAWSKGLTSGGTGELFF	TGTGCCTGGAGTAAGGGGCTTACTAGCGGGGGGACCGGGGAGCTGTTTTTT
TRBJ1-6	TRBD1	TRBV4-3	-	CASSQDGGQGNSPLHF	TGCGCCAGCAGCCAAGATGGGGGACAGGGTAATTCACCCCTCCACTTT
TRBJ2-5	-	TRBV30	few	CAWSVLLYQETQYF	TGTGCCTGGAGTGTACTACTGTACCAAGAGACCCAGTACTTC
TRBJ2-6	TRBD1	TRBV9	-	CASSPTDRGAGANVLTF	TGTGCCAGCAGCCCGACGGACAGGGGAGCTGGGGCCAACGTCCTGACTTTC
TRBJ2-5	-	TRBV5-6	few	CASSLVAEETQYF	TGTGCCAGCAGCTTGGTGGCGGAAGAGACCCAGTACTTC
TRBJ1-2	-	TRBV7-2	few	CASSDTGGIGGYTF	TGTGCCAGCAGCGACACAGGTGGCATCGGTGGCTACACCTTC
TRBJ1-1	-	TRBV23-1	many	CARRDLTGAFF	TGCGCCAGGCGGGACCTAACGGGAGCTTTCTTT
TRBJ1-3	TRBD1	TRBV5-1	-	CASSLTGVGNTIYF	TGCGCCAGCAGCCTGACAGGGGTTGGAAACACCATATATTTT
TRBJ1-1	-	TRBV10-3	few	CAISFSGGGAFF	TGTGCCATCAGTTTCTCGGGGGGAGGAGCTTTCTTT
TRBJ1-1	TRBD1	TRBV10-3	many	CAISPRQGTNTEAFF	TGTGCCATCAGTCCTCGACAGGGCACAAACACTGAAGCTTTCTTT
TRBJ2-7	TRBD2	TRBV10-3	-	CAISESIQTSGPYEQYF	TGTGCCATCAGTGAGTCGATCCAGACTAGCGGACCCTACGAGCAGTACTTC
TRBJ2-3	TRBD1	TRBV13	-	CASSRQGRHTDTQYF	TGTGCCAGCAGTCGACAGGGGCGCCATACAGATACGCAGTATTTT
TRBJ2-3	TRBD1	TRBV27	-	CASSLRGQGPDTQYF	TGTGCCAGCAGTTTACGGGGACAGGGCCCAGATACGCAGTATTTT
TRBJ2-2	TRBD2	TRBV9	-	CASSVVAGLETGELFF	TGTGCCAGCAGCGTAGTGGCGGGACTAGAGACCGGGGAGCTGTTTTTT
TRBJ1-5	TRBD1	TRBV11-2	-	CASSNQGGNQPQHF	TGTGCCAGCAGCAATCAGGGGGGAAATCAGCCCCAGCATTTT
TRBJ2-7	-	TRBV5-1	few	CASSPQSPPHEQYF	TGCGCCAGCAGCCCACAGAGCCCCCCGCACGAGCAGTACTTC
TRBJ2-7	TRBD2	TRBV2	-	CASKPGLATYEQYF	TGTGCCAGCAAACCGGGACTAGCGACTTACGAGCAGTACTTC
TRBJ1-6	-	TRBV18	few	CASSPWANSPLHF	TGTGCCAGCTCGCCGTGGGCCAATTCACCCCTCCACTTT
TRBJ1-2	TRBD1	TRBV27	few	CASSSGQMSYGYTF	TGTGCCAGCAGTTCGGGACAGATGAGCTATGGCTACACCTTC
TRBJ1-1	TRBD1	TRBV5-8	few	CASSRRQGAEAFF	TGTGCCAGCAGCCGTCGGCAGGGGGCCGAAGCTTTCTTT
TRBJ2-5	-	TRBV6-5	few	CASSDSQWETQYF	TGTGCCAGCAGCGATAGCCAGTGGGAGACCCAGTACTTC
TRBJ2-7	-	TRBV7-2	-	CASSLFLGPYEQYF	TGTGCCAGCAGCTTATTCTTGGGCCCCTACGAGCAGTACTTC
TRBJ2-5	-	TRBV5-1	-	CASSPAGAGRVETQYF	TGCGCCAGCAGCCCGGCGGGCGCGGGGAGAGTGGAGACCCAGTACTTC
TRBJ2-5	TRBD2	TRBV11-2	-	CASSPPLAGGQETQYF	TGTGCCAGCAGCCCTCCACTAGCGGGGGGGCAAGAGACCCAGTACTTC
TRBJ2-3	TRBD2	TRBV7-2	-	CASSTRTSGDPFADTQYF	TGTGCCAGCAGCACCCGGACTAGCGGGGACCCTTTCGCAGATACGCAGTATTTT
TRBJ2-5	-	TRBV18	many	CASSPREAGETQYF	TGTGCCAGCTCACCGAGGGAAGCGGGTGAGACCCAGTACTTC
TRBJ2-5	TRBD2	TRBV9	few	CASSVAAGVQETQYF	TGTGCCAGCAGCGTAGCAGCGGGGGTCCAAGAGACCCAGTACTTC